Listed below are T cell receptor beta chains from one sample, sequenced in a study of blood T cell repertoires in COVID-19. The method was immunoSEQ multiplex PCR; TCRdb's version includes in-frame clones alone and lacks a portion of them. The sample records 150,000 or so clones, around 85% being singletons. Sequencing was carried out using PBMCs or T cells enriched from blood (not recorded which). These receptors originate from a man aged 50 to 60 who had recovered from COVID-19. Both conserved end residues are part of each CDR3. The order of the fields is CDR3 DNA, CDR3 protein, D gene, clone size, V gene, J gene. A D gene is named only where the DNA matches it firmly. Size values are once, few and many counts, or a class for expanded clones, and some rows have none.

CDR3nt: TGCGCCAGCAGTGAGTCCATATGGGGGGCGAACACCGGGGAGCTGTTTTTT; CDR3aa: CASSESIWGANTGELFF; d_gene: NA; abundance: NA; v_gene: TRBV10-2; j_gene: TRBJ2-2
CDR3nt: TGTGCCAGCAGCGTAACGCAGGGGCCCACTTACAATGAGCAGTTCTTC; CDR3aa: CASSVTQGPTYNEQFF; d_gene: NA; abundance: NA; v_gene: TRBV9; j_gene: TRBJ2-1
CDR3nt: TGTGCCAGCAGTGAGAGGACAGCCGGAAATTCACCCCTCCACTTT; CDR3aa: CASSERTAGNSPLHF; d_gene: NA; abundance: NA; v_gene: TRBV25-1; j_gene: TRBJ1-6
CDR3nt: TGTGCCAGCAGCTTGGTCCCTAGCGGGCCCTTGATGAATGAGCAGTTCTTC; CDR3aa: CASSLVPSGPLMNEQFF; d_gene: TRBD2; abundance: NA; v_gene: TRBV5-6; j_gene: TRBJ2-1
CDR3nt: TGTGCCACCAGCAGAGGGGGGGGTTGGGATCAGCCCCAGCATTTT; CDR3aa: CATSRGGGWDQPQHF; d_gene: NA; abundance: NA; v_gene: TRBV15; j_gene: TRBJ1-5
CDR3nt: TGTGCCAGCAGGAGGTGGACTGAAGCTTTCTTT; CDR3aa: CASRRWTEAFF; d_gene: NA; abundance: NA; v_gene: TRBV2; j_gene: TRBJ1-1
CDR3nt: TGCGCCAGCAGTGACCCCTCTAGCGGGGGGTCAAATGAGCAGTTCTTC; CDR3aa: CASSDPSSGGSNEQFF; d_gene: TRBD2; abundance: NA; v_gene: TRBV10-1; j_gene: TRBJ2-1
CDR3nt: TGTGCCAGCAGCTTGCCGGACACCTTAGCCAAAAACATTCAGTACTTC; CDR3aa: CASSLPDTLAKNIQYF; d_gene: NA; abundance: NA; v_gene: TRBV5-6; j_gene: TRBJ2-4
CDR3nt: TGTGCCAGCAGCCATCAGGAAATCCATGGCTACACCTTC; CDR3aa: CASSHQEIHGYTF; d_gene: NA; abundance: NA; v_gene: TRBV3-1/TRBV3-2; j_gene: TRBJ1-2
CDR3nt: TGTGCCAGCAGCGCGGGACAGAATCAGCCCCAGCATTTT; CDR3aa: CASSAGQNQPQHF; d_gene: TRBD1; abundance: NA; v_gene: TRBV7-2; j_gene: TRBJ1-5
CDR3nt: TGTGCCAGCAGTGTCGGGACTAGCGGGGTTTCTAACCAACCGAGCACAGATACGCAGTATTTT; CDR3aa: CASSVGTSGVSNQPSTDTQYF; d_gene: TRBD2; abundance: NA; v_gene: TRBV28; j_gene: TRBJ2-3
CDR3nt: TGTGCCATAACGGGACAGGGGACCTATGGCTACACCTTC; CDR3aa: CAITGQGTYGYTF; d_gene: TRBD1; abundance: NA; v_gene: TRBV11-2; j_gene: TRBJ1-2
CDR3nt: TGTGCCAGTACAGGGACCGCTACTAATGAAAAACTGTTTTTT; CDR3aa: CASTGTATNEKLFF; d_gene: NA; abundance: NA; v_gene: TRBV28; j_gene: TRBJ1-4
CDR3nt: TGTGCCAGCAGCCCCCGGTTGACAGACAAAAATCAGCCCCAGCATTTT; CDR3aa: CASSPRLTDKNQPQHF; d_gene: NA; abundance: once; v_gene: TRBV16; j_gene: TRBJ1-5
CDR3nt: TGCGCCAGCAGCCAAGATCGCGGCAATCAGCCCCAGCATTTT; CDR3aa: CASSQDRGNQPQHF; d_gene: NA; abundance: NA; v_gene: TRBV4-3; j_gene: TRBJ1-5
CDR3nt: TGTGCCAGCAGCCTCACAGGGAGGGGAGGCTACACCTTC; CDR3aa: CASSLTGRGGYTF; d_gene: NA; abundance: NA; v_gene: TRBV28; j_gene: TRBJ1-2
CDR3nt: TGTGCCAGCAGTCCCGGGACAGGGCATCGAATAATTGAGCAGTTCTTC; CDR3aa: CASSPGTGHRIIEQFF; d_gene: TRBD1; abundance: NA; v_gene: TRBV28; j_gene: TRBJ2-1
CDR3nt: TGTGCCAGCAGTTCAGGGCTCCATCTTACTAGCGGGGTGGGAGATACGCAGTATTTT; CDR3aa: CASSSGLHLTSGVGDTQYF; d_gene: TRBD2; abundance: NA; v_gene: TRBV27; j_gene: TRBJ2-3
CDR3nt: TGTGCCAGCATGCCGGGGAACAATGAGCAGTTCTTC; CDR3aa: CASMPGNNEQFF; d_gene: NA; abundance: NA; v_gene: TRBV2; j_gene: TRBJ2-1
CDR3nt: TGTGCCAGTAGTATAGGACAGGAGGCATCGCATGGCTACACCTTC; CDR3aa: CASSIGQEASHGYTF; d_gene: NA; abundance: few; v_gene: TRBV19; j_gene: TRBJ1-2
CDR3nt: TGCAGCGTAAAAGCAGGTTCCTACGAGCAGTACTTC; CDR3aa: CSVKAGSYEQYF; d_gene: NA; abundance: few; v_gene: TRBV29-1; j_gene: TRBJ2-7
CDR3nt: TGTGCCAGCAGTTACTCTTCGGCCAGGGGCTATGGCTACACCTTC; CDR3aa: CASSYSSARGYGYTF; d_gene: NA; abundance: NA; v_gene: TRBV6-5; j_gene: TRBJ1-2
CDR3nt: TGCAGCGTTGTGGACAGTGACCTCACTTCTGGGGCCAACGTCCTGACTTTC; CDR3aa: CSVVDSDLTSGANVLTF; d_gene: NA; abundance: NA; v_gene: TRBV29-1; j_gene: TRBJ2-6
CDR3nt: TGTGCCAGCAGTTTTGGGGGCCCCGACACTGAAGCTTTCTTT; CDR3aa: CASSFGGPDTEAFF; d_gene: NA; abundance: NA; v_gene: TRBV27; j_gene: TRBJ1-1
CDR3nt: TGTGCCACCGTACAGGGCGACGAGCAGTACTTC; CDR3aa: CATVQGDEQYF; d_gene: NA; abundance: few; v_gene: TRBV19; j_gene: TRBJ2-7
CDR3nt: TGTGCCAGCAGAAAAAGGGGGTCCCCGGGGACCGGGGAGCTGTTTTTT; CDR3aa: CASRKRGSPGTGELFF; d_gene: NA; abundance: NA; v_gene: TRBV7-2; j_gene: TRBJ2-2
CDR3nt: TGTGCCAGCAGTCGCCGGGACAGGGGGATAAATGAGCAGTTCTTC; CDR3aa: CASSRRDRGINEQFF; d_gene: TRBD1; abundance: NA; v_gene: TRBV27; j_gene: TRBJ2-1
CDR3nt: TGTGCCAGCAGTGAGTGGAGTCAGCCCCAGCATTTT; CDR3aa: CASSEWSQPQHF; d_gene: NA; abundance: once; v_gene: TRBV6-1; j_gene: TRBJ1-5
CDR3nt: TGTGCCAGCAGTCCACAGGGGAGCTTGAATGAGCAGTTCTTC; CDR3aa: CASSPQGSLNEQFF; d_gene: TRBD1; abundance: NA; v_gene: TRBV27; j_gene: TRBJ2-1
CDR3nt: TGTGCCAGCAGCCCTTTAGGCGGGGGGGCTGATACGCAGTATTTT; CDR3aa: CASSPLGGGADTQYF; d_gene: TRBD2; abundance: NA; v_gene: TRBV11-2; j_gene: TRBJ2-3
CDR3nt: TGCAGTGCTAGAGGGGGCCCTGAAGCTTTCTTT; CDR3aa: CSARGGPEAFF; d_gene: NA; abundance: NA; v_gene: TRBV20-1; j_gene: TRBJ1-1
CDR3nt: TGTGCCAGCAGCTTCGGACAGACTGAAAAACTGTTTTTT; CDR3aa: CASSFGQTEKLFF; d_gene: NA; abundance: NA; v_gene: TRBV5-4; j_gene: TRBJ1-4
CDR3nt: TGTGCCAGCAGCCCTTCAGGGGCCCCGAATGAGCAGTTCTTC; CDR3aa: CASSPSGAPNEQFF; d_gene: NA; abundance: NA; v_gene: TRBV3-1/TRBV3-2; j_gene: TRBJ2-1